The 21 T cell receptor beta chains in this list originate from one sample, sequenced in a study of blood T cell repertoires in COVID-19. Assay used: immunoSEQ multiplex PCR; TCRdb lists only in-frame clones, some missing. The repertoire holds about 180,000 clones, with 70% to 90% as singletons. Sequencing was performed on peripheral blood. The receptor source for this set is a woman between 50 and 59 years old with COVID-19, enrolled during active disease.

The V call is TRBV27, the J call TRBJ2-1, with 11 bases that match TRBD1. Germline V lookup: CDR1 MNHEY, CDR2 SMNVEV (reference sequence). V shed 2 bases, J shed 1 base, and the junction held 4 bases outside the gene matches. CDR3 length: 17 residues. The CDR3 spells CASSLAGTGGSYNEQFF. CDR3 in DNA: TGTGCCAGCAGTTTAGCGGGGACAGGGGGGTCCTACAATGAGCAGTTCTTC.

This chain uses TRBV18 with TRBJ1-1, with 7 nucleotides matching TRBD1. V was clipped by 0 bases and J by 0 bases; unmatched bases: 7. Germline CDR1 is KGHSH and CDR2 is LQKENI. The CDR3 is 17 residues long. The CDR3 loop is CASSPPIGGGMNTEAFF. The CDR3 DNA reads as TGTGCCAGCTCACCACCGATAGGGGGCGGAATGAACACTGAAGCTTTCTTT.

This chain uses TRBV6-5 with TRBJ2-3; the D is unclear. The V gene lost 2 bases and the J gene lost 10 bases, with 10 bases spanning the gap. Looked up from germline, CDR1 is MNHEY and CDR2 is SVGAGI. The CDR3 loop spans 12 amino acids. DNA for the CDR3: TGTGCCAGCAGTTACGTTTTAGGAGCGCAGTATTTT. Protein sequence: CASSYVLGAQYF.

The CDR3 DNA sequence: TGCGCCAGCAGCCCGGGGACAGTCTCCTACGAGCAGTACTTC. Translated: CASSPGTVSYEQYF. The rearrangement joins TRBV5-1 to TRBJ2-7; 7 bases are shared with TRBD1. This CDR3 region has 14 residues. With V trimmed by 4 bases and J by 0 bases, 4 bases remained unmatched. The germline gives CDR1 SGHRS, CDR2 YFSETQ.

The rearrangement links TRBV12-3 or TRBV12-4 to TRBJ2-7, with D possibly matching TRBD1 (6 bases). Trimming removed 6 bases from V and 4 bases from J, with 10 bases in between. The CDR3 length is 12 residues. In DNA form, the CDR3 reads TGTGCCAGCAGCGACAGGCCGTACGAGCAGTACTTC. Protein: CASSDRPYEQYF.

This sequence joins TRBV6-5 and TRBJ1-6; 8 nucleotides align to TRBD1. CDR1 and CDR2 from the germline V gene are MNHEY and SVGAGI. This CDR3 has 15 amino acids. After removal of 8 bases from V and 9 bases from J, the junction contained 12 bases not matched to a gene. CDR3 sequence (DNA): TGTGCCAGCTGCCCATTCGGACAGGGAGTTTCACCCCTCCACTTT. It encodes CASCPFGQGVSPLHF.

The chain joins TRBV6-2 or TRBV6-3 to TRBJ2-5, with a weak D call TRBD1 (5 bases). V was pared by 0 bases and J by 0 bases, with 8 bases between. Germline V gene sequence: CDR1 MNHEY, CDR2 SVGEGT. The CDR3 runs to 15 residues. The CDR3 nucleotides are TGTGCCAGCAGTTACTCCACAGGTAACCAAGAGACCCAGTACTTC. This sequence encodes CASSYSTGNQETQYF.

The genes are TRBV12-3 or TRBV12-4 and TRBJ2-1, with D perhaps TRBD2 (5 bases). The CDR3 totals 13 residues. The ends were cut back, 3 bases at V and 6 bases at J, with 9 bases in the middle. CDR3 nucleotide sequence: TGTGCCAGCAGTTTTTCCGGGGTCAATGAGCAGTTCTTC. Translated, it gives CASSFSGVNEQFF.

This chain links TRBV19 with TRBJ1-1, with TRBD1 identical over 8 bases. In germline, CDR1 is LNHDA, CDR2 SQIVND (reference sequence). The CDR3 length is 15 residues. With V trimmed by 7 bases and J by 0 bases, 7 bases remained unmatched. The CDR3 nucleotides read TGTGCCAGTACCAGGACGACAGGGGTGAACACTGAAGCTTTCTTT. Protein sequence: CASTRTTGVNTEAFF.

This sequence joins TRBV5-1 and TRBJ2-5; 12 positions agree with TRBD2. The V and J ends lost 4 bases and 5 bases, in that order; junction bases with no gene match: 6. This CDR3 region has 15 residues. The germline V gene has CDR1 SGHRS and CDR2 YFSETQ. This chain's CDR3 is CASSPLGTSGETQYF. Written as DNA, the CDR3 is TGCGCCAGCAGCCCGCTTGGGACTAGCGGGGAGACCCAGTACTTC.

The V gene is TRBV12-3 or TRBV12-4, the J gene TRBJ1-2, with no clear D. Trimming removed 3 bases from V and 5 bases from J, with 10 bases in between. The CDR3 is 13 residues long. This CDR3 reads CASSLETVYGYTF. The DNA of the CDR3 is TGTGCCAGCAGTTTGGAAACAGTTTATGGCTACACCTTC.

The DNA of the CDR3 is TGTGCCACGCTACAGCTAGCGGGGGAGGATGAGCAGTTCTTC. Its protein is CATLQLAGEDEQFF. The chain links TRBV6-5 to TRBJ2-1; 10 nucleotides agree with TRBD2. The J segment lost 8 bases and the V segment lost 10 bases, leaving 11 bases of the junction unmatched. The CDR3 runs to 14 residues. Germline V gene data show CDR1 as MNHEY and CDR2 as SVGAGI.

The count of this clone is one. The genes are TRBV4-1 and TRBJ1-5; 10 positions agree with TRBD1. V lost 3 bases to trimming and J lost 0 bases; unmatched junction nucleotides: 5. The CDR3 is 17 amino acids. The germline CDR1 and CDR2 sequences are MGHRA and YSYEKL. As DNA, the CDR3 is TGCGCCAGCAGCCATCCCGGGACAGGGGATAGCAATCAGCCCCAGCATTTT. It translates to CASSHPGTGDSNQPQHF.

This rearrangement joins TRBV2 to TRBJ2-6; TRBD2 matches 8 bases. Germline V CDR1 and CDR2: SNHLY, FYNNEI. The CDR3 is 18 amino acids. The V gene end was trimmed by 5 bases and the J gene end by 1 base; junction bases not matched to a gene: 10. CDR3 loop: CASSPGAGGGSGANVLTF. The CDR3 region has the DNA TGTGCCAGCAGTCCCGGGGCGGGGGGCGGATCTGGGGCCAACGTCCTGACTTTC.

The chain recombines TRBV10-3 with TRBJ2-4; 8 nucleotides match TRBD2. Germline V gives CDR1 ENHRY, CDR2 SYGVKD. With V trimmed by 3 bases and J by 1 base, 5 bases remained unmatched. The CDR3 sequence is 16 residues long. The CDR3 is CAISEGGGGAKNIQYF. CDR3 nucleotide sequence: TGTGCCATCAGTGAAGGTGGCGGGGGGGCCAAAAACATTCAGTACTTC.

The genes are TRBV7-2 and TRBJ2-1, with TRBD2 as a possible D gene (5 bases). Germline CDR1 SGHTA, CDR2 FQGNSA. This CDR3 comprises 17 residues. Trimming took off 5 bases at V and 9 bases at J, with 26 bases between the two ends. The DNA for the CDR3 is TGTGCCAGCAGCCGCCAGCGGCCTACTAACTATCATGGTGAGCAGTTCTTC. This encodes CASSRQRPTNYHGEQFF.

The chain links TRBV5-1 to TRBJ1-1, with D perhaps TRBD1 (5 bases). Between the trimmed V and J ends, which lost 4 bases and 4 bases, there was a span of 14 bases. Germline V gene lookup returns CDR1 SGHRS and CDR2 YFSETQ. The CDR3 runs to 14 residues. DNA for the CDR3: TGCGCCAGCAGCGGCACCCTCGGGGGCACTGAAGCTTTCTTT. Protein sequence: CASSGTLGGTEAFF.

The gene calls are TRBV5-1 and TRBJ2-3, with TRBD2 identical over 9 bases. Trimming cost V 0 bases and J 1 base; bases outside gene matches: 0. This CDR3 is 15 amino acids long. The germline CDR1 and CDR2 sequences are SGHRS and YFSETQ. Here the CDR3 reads CASSLGGGGTDTQYF. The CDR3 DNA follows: TGCGCCAGCAGCTTGGGCGGGGGGGGCACAGATACGCAGTATTTT.

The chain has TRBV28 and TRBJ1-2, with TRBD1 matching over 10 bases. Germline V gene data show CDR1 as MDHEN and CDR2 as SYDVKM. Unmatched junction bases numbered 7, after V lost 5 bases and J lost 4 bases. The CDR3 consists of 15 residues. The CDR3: CASSLAGTGAYGYTF. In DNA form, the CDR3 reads TGTGCCAGCAGTCTGGCCGGGACAGGGGCCTATGGCTACACCTTC.

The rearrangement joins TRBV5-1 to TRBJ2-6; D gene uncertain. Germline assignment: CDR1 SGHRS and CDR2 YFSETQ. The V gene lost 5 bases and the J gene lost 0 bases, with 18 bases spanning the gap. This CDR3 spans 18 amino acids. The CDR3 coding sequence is TGCGCCAGCAGTCGAGGCGCAGAGATCTTCTCTGGGGCCAACGTCCTGACTTTC. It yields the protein CASSRGAEIFSGANVLTF.

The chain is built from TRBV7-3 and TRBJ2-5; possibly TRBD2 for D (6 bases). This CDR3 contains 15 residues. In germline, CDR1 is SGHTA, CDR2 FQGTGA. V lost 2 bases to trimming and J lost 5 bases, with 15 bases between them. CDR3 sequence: CASSLAGSPGETQYF. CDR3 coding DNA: TGTGCCAGCAGCTTAGCCGGGAGCCCCGGGGAGACCCAGTACTTC.